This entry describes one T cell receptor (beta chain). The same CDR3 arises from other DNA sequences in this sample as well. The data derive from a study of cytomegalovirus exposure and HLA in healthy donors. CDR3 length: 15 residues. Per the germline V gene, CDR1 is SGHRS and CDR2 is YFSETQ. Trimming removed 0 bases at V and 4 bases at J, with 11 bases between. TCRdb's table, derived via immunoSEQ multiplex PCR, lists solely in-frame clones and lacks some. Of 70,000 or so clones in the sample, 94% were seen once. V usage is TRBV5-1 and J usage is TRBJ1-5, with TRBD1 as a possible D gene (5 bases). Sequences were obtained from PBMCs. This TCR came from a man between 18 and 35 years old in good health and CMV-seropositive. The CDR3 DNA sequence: TGCGCCAGCAGCTTGGACGGACAAGGGAATCAGCCCCAGCATTTT. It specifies CASSLDGQGNQPQHF.